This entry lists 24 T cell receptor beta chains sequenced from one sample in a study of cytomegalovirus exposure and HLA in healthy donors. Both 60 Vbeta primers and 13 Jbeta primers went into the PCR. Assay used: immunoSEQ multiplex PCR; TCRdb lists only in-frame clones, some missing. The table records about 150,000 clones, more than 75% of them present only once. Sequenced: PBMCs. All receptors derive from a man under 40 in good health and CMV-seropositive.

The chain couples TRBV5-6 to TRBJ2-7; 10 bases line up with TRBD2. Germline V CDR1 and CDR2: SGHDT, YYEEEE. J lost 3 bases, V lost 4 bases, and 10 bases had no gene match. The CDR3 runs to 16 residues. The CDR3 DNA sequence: TGTGCCAGCAGCCCCCGGGCTAGCGGGGGCCTCTACGAGCAGTACTTC. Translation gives CASSPRASGGLYEQYF.

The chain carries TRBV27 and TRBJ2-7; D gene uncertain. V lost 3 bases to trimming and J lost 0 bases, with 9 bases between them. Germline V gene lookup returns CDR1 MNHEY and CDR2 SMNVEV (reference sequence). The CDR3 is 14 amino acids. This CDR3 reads CASSLGAFSYEQYF. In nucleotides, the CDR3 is TGTGCCAGCAGTTTGGGCGCCTTCTCCTACGAGCAGTACTTC.

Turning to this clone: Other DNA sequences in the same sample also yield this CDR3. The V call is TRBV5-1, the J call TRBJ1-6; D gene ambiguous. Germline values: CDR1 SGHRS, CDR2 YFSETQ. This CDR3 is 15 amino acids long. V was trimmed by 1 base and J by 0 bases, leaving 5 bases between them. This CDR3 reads CASSLPSSYNSPLHF. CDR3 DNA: TGCGCCAGCAGCTTGCCGAGCTCCTATAATTCACCCCTCCACTTT.

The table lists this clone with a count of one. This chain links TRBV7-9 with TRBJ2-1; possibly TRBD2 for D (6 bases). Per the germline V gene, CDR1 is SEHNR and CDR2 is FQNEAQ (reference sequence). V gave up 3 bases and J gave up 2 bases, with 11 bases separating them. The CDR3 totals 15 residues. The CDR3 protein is CASSFGTPTYNEQFF. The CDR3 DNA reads TGTGCCAGCAGCTTCGGGACTCCGACCTACAATGAGCAGTTCTTC.

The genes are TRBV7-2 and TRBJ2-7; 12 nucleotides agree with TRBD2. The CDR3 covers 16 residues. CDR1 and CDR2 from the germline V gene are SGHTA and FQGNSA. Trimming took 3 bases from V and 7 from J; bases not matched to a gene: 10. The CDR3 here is CASSLGRLAGAVEQYF. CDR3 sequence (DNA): TGTGCCAGCAGCTTGGGGAGACTAGCGGGAGCGGTGGAGCAGTACTTC.

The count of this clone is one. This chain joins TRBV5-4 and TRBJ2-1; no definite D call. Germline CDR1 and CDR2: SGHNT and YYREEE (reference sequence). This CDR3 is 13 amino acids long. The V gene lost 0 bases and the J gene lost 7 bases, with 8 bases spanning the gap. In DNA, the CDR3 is TGTGCCAGCAGCTTGGCGGTACTGAATGAGCAGTTCTTC. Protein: CASSLAVLNEQFF.

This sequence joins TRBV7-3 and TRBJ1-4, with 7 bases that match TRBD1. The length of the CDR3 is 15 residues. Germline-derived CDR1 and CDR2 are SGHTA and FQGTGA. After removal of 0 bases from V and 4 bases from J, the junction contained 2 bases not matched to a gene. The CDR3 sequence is CASSLTGTDNEKLFF. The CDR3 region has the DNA TGTGCCAGCAGCTTAACTGGGACAGATAATGAAAAACTGTTTTTT.

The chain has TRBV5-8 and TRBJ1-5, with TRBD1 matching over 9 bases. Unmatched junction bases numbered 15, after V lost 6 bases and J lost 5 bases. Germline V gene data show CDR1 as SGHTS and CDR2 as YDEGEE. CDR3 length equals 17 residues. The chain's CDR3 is CASTQTAGTGIYQPQHF. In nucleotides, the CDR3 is TGTGCCAGCACCCAAACTGCGGGGACAGGGATTTATCAGCCCCAGCATTTT.

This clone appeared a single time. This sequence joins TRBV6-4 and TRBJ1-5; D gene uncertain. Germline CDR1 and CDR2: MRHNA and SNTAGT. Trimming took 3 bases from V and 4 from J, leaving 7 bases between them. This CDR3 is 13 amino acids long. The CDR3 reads CASSEMENQPQHF. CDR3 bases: TGTGCCAGCAGTGAAATGGAGAATCAGCCCCAGCATTTT.

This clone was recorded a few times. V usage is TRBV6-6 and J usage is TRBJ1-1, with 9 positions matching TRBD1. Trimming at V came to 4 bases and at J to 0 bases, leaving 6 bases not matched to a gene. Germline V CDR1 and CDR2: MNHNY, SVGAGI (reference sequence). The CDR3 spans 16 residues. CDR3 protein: CASSSRQGVMNTEAFF. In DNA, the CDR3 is TGTGCCAGCAGTTCCAGACAGGGGGTCATGAACACTGAAGCTTTCTTT.

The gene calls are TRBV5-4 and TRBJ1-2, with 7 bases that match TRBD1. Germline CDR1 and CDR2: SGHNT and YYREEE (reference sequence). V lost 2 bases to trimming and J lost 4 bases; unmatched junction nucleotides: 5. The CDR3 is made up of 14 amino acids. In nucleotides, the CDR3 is TGTGCCAGCAGCTTAGGGACAGAAGGCTATGGCTACACCTTC. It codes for CASSLGTEGYGYTF.

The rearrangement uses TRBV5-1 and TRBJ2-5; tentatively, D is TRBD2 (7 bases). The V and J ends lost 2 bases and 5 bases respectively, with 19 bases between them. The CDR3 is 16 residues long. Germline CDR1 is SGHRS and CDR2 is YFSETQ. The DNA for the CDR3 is TGCGCCAGCAGCTTACACTTGACGGGGGGCCATGAGACCCAGTACTTC. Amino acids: CASSLHLTGGHETQYF.

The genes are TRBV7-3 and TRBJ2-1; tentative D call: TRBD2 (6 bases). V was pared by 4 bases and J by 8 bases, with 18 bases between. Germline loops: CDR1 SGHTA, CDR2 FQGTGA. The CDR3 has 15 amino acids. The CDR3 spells CASSSPPRGEYEQFF. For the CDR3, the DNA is TGTGCCAGCAGCTCCCCCCCGCGGGGAGAGTATGAGCAGTTCTTC.

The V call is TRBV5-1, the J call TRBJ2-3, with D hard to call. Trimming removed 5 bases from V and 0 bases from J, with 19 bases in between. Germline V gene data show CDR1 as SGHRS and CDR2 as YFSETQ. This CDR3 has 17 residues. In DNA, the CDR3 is TGCGCCAGCAGTGGCAGACTTCTAAGCTCTAGCACAGATACGCAGTATTTT. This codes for CASSGRLLSSSTDTQYF.

This CDR3 is CASSFRGSSYEQYF. Here the CDR3 DNA reads TGTGCCAGCAGCTTTCGGGGGAGCTCCTACGAGCAGTACTTC. The genes are TRBV5-4 and TRBJ2-7; TRBD2 might be the D (6 bases). Per the germline V gene, CDR1 is SGHNT and CDR2 is YYREEE (reference sequence). The CDR3 extends over 14 amino acids. Trimming removed 2 bases at V and 0 bases at J, with 9 bases between.

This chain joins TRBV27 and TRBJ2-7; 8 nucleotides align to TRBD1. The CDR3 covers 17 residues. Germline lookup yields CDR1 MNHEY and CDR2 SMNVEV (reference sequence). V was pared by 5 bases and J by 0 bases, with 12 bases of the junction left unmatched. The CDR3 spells CASSPPPRGPASYEQYF. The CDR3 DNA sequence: TGTGCCAGCAGTCCACCACCCAGGGGGCCGGCCTCCTACGAGCAGTACTTC.

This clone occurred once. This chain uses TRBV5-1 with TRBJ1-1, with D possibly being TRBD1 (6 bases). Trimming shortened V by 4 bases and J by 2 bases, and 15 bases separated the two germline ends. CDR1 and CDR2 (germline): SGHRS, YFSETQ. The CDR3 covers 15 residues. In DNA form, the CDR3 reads TGCGCCAGCAGCCCCGGGGGGGGCGCAAACACTGAAGCTTTCTTT. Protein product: CASSPGGGANTEAFF.

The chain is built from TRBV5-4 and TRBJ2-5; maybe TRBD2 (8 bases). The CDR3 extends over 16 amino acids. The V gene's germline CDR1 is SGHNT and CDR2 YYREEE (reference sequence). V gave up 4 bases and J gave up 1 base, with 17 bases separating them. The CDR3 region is CASSQGVAGTQETQYF. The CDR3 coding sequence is TGTGCCAGCAGCCAGGGGGTAGCGGGGACCCAAGAGACCCAGTACTTC.

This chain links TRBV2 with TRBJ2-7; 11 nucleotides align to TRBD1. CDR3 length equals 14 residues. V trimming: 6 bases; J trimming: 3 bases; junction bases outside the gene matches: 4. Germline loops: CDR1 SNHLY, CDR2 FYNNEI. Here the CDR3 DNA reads TGTGCCAGCAGGGGACAGGGGGGTCACTACGAGCAGTACTTC. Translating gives CASRGQGGHYEQYF.

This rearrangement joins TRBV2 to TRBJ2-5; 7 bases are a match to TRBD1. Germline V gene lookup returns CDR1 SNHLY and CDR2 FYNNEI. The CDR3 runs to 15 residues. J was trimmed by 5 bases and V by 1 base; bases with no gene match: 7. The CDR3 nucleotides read TGTGCCAGCAGTGAAGACAGGGGTTCAGGGGAGACCCAGTACTTC. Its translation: CASSEDRGSGETQYF.

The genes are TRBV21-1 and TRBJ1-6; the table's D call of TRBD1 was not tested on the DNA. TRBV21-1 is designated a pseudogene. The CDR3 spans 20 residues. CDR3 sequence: CASSKAGQGVDSALNSPLHF. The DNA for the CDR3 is TGTGCCAGCAGCAAAGCGGGACAGGGGGTGGACTCTGCCCTCAATTCACCCCTCCACTTT.

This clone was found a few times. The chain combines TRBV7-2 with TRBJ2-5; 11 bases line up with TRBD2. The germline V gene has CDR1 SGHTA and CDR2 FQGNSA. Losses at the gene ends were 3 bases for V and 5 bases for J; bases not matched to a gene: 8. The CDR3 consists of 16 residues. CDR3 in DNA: TGTGCCAGCAGCTTTTTAGCGGGAGGGCCAGTGGAGACCCAGTACTTC. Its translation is CASSFLAGGPVETQYF.

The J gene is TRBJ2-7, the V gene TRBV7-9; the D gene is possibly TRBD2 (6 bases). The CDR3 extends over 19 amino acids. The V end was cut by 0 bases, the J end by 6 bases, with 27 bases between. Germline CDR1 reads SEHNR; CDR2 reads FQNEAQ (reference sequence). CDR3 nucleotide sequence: TGTGCCAGCAGCTTAGCTGTAGGTGCGGGGCCCCGTAGCCGGACCGAGCAGTACTTC. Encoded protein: CASSLAVGAGPRSRTEQYF. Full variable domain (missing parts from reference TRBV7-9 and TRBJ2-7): DTGVSQNPRHKITKRGQNVTFRCDPISEHNRLYWYRQTLGQGPEFLTYFQNEAQLEKSRLLSDRFSAERPKGSFSTLEIQRTEQGDSAMYLCASSLAVGAGPRSRTEQYFGPGTRLTVT.

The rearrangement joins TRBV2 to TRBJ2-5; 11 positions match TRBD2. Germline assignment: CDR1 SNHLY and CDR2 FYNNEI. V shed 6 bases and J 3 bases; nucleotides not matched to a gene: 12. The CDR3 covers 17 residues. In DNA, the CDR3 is TGTGCCAGCAGCTCCTTGCCCGGGACTAGCGGTAAAGAGACCCAGTACTTC. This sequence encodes CASSSLPGTSGKETQYF. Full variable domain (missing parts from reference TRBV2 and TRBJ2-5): EPEVTQTPSHQVTQMGQEVILRCVPISNHLYFYWYRQILGQKVEFLVSFYNNEISEKSEIFDDQFSVERPDGSNFTLKIRSTKLEDSAMYFCASSSLPGTSGKETQYFGPGTRLLVL.